This T cell receptor beta chain came from a study of diagnostic markers for celiac disease (TCRdb year 2020). TCRdb names Illumina MiSeq as the instrument used. Each CDR3 protein sequence appears as one entry after TCRdb reprocessed the reads, and no DNA is included. The table for this sample records some 400 distinct CDR3 sequences. Clones ranked in the top ten supply 25% of the sample. With regard to this clonotype: The antigen this receptor binds is unknown.

From the germline V gene, CDR1 is SGHTA and CDR2 is FQGNSA. The CDR3 covers 18 residues, taking in both the cysteine and the phenylalanine. No coding sequence is recorded. This chain joins TRBV7-2 to TRBJ2-6; TCRdb calls TRBD2, which cannot be checked without DNA. This TCR came from a human donor. The sample taken for sequencing was either unsorted cells or a sorted T cell fraction (not recorded which). The CDR3 corresponds to CASSLRGLRSSGANVLTF.